What follows are 27 T cell receptor beta chains derived from one specimen sequenced in a study of blood T cell repertoires in COVID-19. TCRdb's copy holds only in-frame clones and misses some; the assay was immunoSEQ multiplex PCR. The sample has roughly 140,000 clones; roughly 88% are singletons. The sample consisted of PBMCs or T cells enriched from blood (not recorded which). The receptors were sampled from a woman aged 25 to 39 with acute COVID-19.

In this sample, this clone turned up once. The genes are TRBV2 and TRBJ1-4; D possibly corresponds to TRBD1 (6 bases). V dropped 7 bases and J dropped 3 bases, with 9 bases sitting between them. The CDR3 spans 13 residues. CDR1 is SNHLY, CDR2 FYNNEI, per germline. CDR3 sequence (DNA): TGTGCCAGCAAGACAGGCCCTAATGAAAAACTGTTTTTT. Encoded protein: CASKTGPNEKLFF.

The gene calls are TRBV5-1 and TRBJ2-1; the D is unclear. The germline V gene has CDR1 SGHRS and CDR2 YFSETQ. The V end lost 0 bases, the J end lost 9 bases, and 13 bases lay between the germline ends. The CDR3 runs to 14 residues. The CDR3 nucleotides read TGCGCCAGCAGCTTGGTAGCTAGTTATCCTGAGCAGTTCTTC. The encoded protein is CASSLVASYPEQFF.

The rearrangement uses TRBV28 and TRBJ1-2; TRBD1 aligns across 7 bases. Unmatched junction bases numbered 12, after V lost 6 bases and J lost 5 bases. CDR3 length equals 15 residues. Germline V gives CDR1 MDHEN, CDR2 SYDVKM. The CDR3 region is CASRAWDSPTYGYTF. CDR3 sequence (DNA): TGTGCCAGCAGGGCCTGGGACAGCCCAACTTATGGCTACACCTTC.

DNA for the CDR3: TGTGCCAGAAGCGGCCATAGCGGGAGAGGATACAATGAGCAGTTCTTC. It is translated as CARSGHSGRGYNEQFF. This chain links TRBV7-5 with TRBJ2-1; the listed D gene, TRBD2, was not tested against the DNA. TRBV7-5 is a known pseudogene. CDR3 length: 16 amino acids.

V and J are TRBV4-1 and TRBJ1-2, with unresolved D. This CDR3 has 14 amino acids. Trimming pared 0 bases from V and 0 bases from J, leaving 5 bases between. Per the germline V gene, CDR1 is MGHRA and CDR2 is YSYEKL. The CDR3 spells CASSQDPTNYGYTF. CDR3 sequence (DNA): TGCGCCAGCAGCCAAGATCCCACTAACTATGGCTACACCTTC.

The genes are TRBV5-1 and TRBJ2-7; 7 bases match TRBD1. The CDR3 is made up of 14 amino acids. V dropped 2 bases and J dropped 6; count of bases not matched to a gene: 8. The germline gives CDR1 SGHRS, CDR2 YFSETQ. CDR3: CASSLGQAPSEQYF. The CDR3 bases are TGCGCCAGCAGCTTAGGACAGGCCCCCTCCGAGCAGTACTTC.

The chain joins TRBV27 to TRBJ1-5; 7 bases line up with TRBD1. CDR3 length: 15 residues. Germline CDR1 MNHEY, CDR2 SMNVEV (reference sequence). With V trimmed by 3 bases and J by 4 bases, 6 bases remained unmatched. CDR3: CASSFSGTVNQPQHF. CDR3 coding DNA: TGTGCCAGCAGTTTCTCCGGGACAGTAAATCAGCCCCAGCATTTT.

This chain uses TRBV28 with TRBJ2-1, with D possibly being TRBD2 (6 bases). The germline gives CDR1 MDHEN, CDR2 SYDVKM. CDR3 length equals 13 residues. With 2 bases removed from V and 10 bases from J, the gap between germline ends came to 12 bases. CDR3 nucleotides: TGTGCCAGCAGTTTACCGACTAGTGGCGAGCAGTTCTTC. Translation: CASSLPTSGEQFF.

The J gene is TRBJ2-5, the V gene TRBV12-3 or TRBV12-4, with D perhaps matching TRBD1 (5 bases). The CDR3 runs 13 residues. V was cut by 6 bases and J by 2 bases, with 10 bases left in between. The CDR3 reads CASSLGRQETQYF. The CDR3 nucleotides read TGTGCCAGCAGCCTGGGGCGTCAAGAGACCCAGTACTTC.

The chain couples TRBV5-1 to TRBJ2-7, with 7 bases identical to TRBD2. Germline V gene data show CDR1 as SGHRS and CDR2 as YFSETQ. J was trimmed by 2 bases and V by 5 bases; bases with no gene match: 10. The length of the CDR3 is 15 residues. DNA of the CDR3: TGCGCCAGCAGAATCGGGCTAGCGGCGGCCTACGAGCAGTACTTC. It is translated as CASRIGLAAAYEQYF.

Concerning this clone: Other nucleotide sequences from this sample produce the same CDR3. The chain carries TRBV28 and TRBJ1-6; 7 nucleotides agree with TRBD1. CDR3 length: 14 amino acids. CDR1 and CDR2 (germline): MDHEN, SYDVKM. V was pared by 6 bases and J by 5 bases, with 4 bases of the junction left unmatched. In DNA form, the CDR3 reads TGTGCCAGCAGACGACAGGGAGATAATTCACCCCTCCACTTT. Residues: CASRRQGDNSPLHF.

This rearrangement joins TRBV9 to TRBJ2-1, with 7 nucleotides matching TRBD2. V lost 0 bases, J lost 5 bases, and 8 bases stayed unmatched. The CDR3 is 16 amino acids. Germline CDR1 reads SGDLS; CDR2 reads YYNGEE. The CDR3: CASSVGAGVGNNEQFF. CDR3 in DNA: TGTGCCAGCAGCGTAGGGGCGGGAGTAGGGAACAATGAGCAGTTCTTC.

V usage is TRBV28 and J usage is TRBJ2-2; 8 bases agree with TRBD2. This CDR3 has 17 amino acids. V was clipped by 5 bases and J by 0 bases; unmatched bases: 8. Per germline, CDR1 MDHEN and CDR2 SYDVKM. The CDR3 spells CASSLVFGRANTGELFF. The CDR3 DNA is TGTGCCAGCAGTCTTGTTTTCGGGAGGGCGAACACCGGGGAGCTGTTTTTT.

The count of this clone is one. Here the CDR3 reads CASSPNAGAGMNTEAFF. The DNA for the CDR3 is TGTGCCAGCTCACCTAACGCTGGGGCGGGGATGAACACTGAAGCTTTCTTT. The J gene is TRBJ1-1, the V gene TRBV18; TRBD1 might be the D (5 bases). The ends were cut back, 3 bases at V and 0 bases at J, with 17 bases in the middle. The CDR3 is 17 residues long. Germline V gives CDR1 KGHSH, CDR2 LQKENI.

This rearrangement joins TRBV6-5 to TRBJ2-2, with 7 bases matching TRBD1. This CDR3 has 13 residues. Germline V CDR1 and CDR2: MNHEY, SVGAGI. With V trimmed by 10 bases and J by 4 bases, 6 bases remained unmatched. In nucleotides, the CDR3 is TGTGCCACCAAGGCAGGGGGCACCGGGGAGCTGTTTTTT. Amino acid sequence: CATKAGGTGELFF.

The chain carries TRBV5-1 and TRBJ2-1; 7 nucleotides agree with TRBD2. V shed 5 bases and J 3 bases; nucleotides not matched to a gene: 11. The CDR3 extends over 16 amino acids. Germline V gene data show CDR1 as SGHRS and CDR2 as YFSETQ. CDR3 region: CASSSGGGRNYNEQFF. In DNA form, the CDR3 reads TGCGCCAGCAGTTCGGGAGGTGGTAGAAACTACAATGAGCAGTTCTTC.

The gene calls are TRBV7-3 and TRBJ2-2; no firm D call. V lost 3 bases and J 2 bases, leaving 13 bases between the germline ends. The CDR3 totals 16 residues. Germline V gene data show CDR1 as SGHTA and CDR2 as FQGTGA. CDR3 sequence (DNA): TGTGCCAGCAGCTTCGAGCCAGCGCCCAACACCGGGGAGCTGTTTTTT. Amino acids: CASSFEPAPNTGELFF. Complete variable domain (other parts from reference TRBV7-3 and TRBJ2-2): GAGVSQTPSNKVTEKGKYVELRCDPISGHTALYWYRQSLGQGPEFLIYFQGTGAADDSGLPNDRFFAVRPEGSVSTLKIQRTERGDSAVYLCASSFEPAPNTGELFFGEGSRLTVL.

This sequence joins TRBV5-8 and TRBJ2-1; 8 nucleotides align to TRBD2. CDR1 SGHTS and CDR2 YDEGEE come from the germline V gene. Trimming took 7 bases from V and 0 from J; bases not matched to a gene: 9. The CDR3 consists of 16 residues. As DNA, the CDR3 is TGTGCCAGCGTACGGGAGGGTTCCTTCTCCTACAATGAGCAGTTCTTC. Translating it yields CASVREGSFSYNEQFF.

The chain combines TRBV15 with TRBJ2-2; 8 nucleotides agree with TRBD2. CDR1 LNHNV and CDR2 YYDKDF come from the germline V gene (reference sequence). This CDR3 has 16 amino acids. The J segment lost 6 bases and the V segment lost 0 bases, leaving 6 bases of the junction unmatched. This CDR3 reads CATSRELAGRAGELFF. In nucleotides, the CDR3 is TGTGCCACCAGCAGAGAGTTAGCGGGAAGGGCCGGGGAGCTGTTTTTT.

The CDR3 spells CASSPLDRAPEAFF. In nucleotides, the CDR3 is TGTGCCAGCAGCCCACTAGACAGGGCCCCTGAAGCTTTCTTT. J is TRBJ1-1 and V is TRBV3-1 (or the pseudogene TRBV3-2); 7 nucleotides match TRBD1. This CDR3 has 14 residues. V shed 4 bases and J 6 bases; nucleotides not matched to a gene: 8. The germline V gene has CDR1 LGHDT and CDR2 YNNKEL (reference sequence).

This chain links TRBV10-3 with TRBJ2-1; the D gene is possibly TRBD2 (5 bases). V shed 3 bases and J shed 4 bases, with 13 bases lying between them. Germline V CDR1 and CDR2: ENHRY, SYGVKD. This CDR3 is 15 amino acids long. The CDR3 DNA sequence: TGTGCCATCAGTGAAAGGAGCGGTTTGTACAATGAGCAGTTCTTC. As protein: CAISERSGLYNEQFF.

This rearrangement joins TRBV7-6 to TRBJ1-1; possibly TRBD1 for D (6 bases). The CDR3 has 13 residues. The V end was cut by 4 bases, the J end by 2 bases, with 8 bases between. Germline CDR1 and CDR2: SGHVS and FNYEAQ. CDR3 in amino acids: CASSSQGNTEAFF. The CDR3 nucleotides are TGTGCCAGCAGCTCACAGGGTAACACTGAAGCTTTCTTT.

Concerning this clone itself: The sample carries other DNA sequences with the same CDR3. The genes are TRBV5-1 and TRBJ1-1; 8 bases are a match to TRBD1. Germline trimming cut 0 bases from V and 0 bases from J; bases unmatched to any gene: 1. CDR3 length: 15 residues. The germline V gene has CDR1 SGHRS and CDR2 YFSETQ. Here the CDR3 DNA reads TGCGCCAGCAGCTTGGGGACAGGGATGAACACTGAAGCTTTCTTT. Protein product: CASSLGTGMNTEAFF.

V gene TRBV3-1 (or the pseudogene TRBV3-2) combines with J gene TRBJ1-2; the D gene is possibly TRBD1 (6 bases). V dropped 6 bases and J dropped 10 bases, with 21 bases sitting between them. CDR1 is LGHDT, CDR2 YNNKEL, per germline (reference sequence). CDR3 size: 14 residues. Here the CDR3 DNA reads TGTGCCAGCAGTCCGCTTGCTGGGGGCACGGCCTACACCTTC. It encodes CASSPLAGGTAYTF.

This clone appeared a single time. Other DNA variants within this sample encode the same CDR3. The chain employs TRBV27 and TRBJ2-1, with TRBD2 matching 11 bases. The ends lost 5 bases at V and 8 bases at J; junction bases unmatched: 5. Per germline, CDR1 MNHEY and CDR2 SMNVEV (reference sequence). The CDR3 has 14 amino acids. The DNA of the CDR3 is TGTGCCAGCAGTACTAGCGGGAGAATCGATGAGCAGTTCTTC. Protein sequence: CASSTSGRIDEQFF.

The chain uses TRBV5-1 and TRBJ1-2; 10 bases line up with TRBD1. V lost 7 bases to trimming and J lost 9 bases; unmatched junction nucleotides: 9. The germline CDR1 and CDR2 sequences are SGHRS and YFSETQ. This CDR3 is built from 13 residues. This chain's CDR3 is CASQPGQGSRYTF. In DNA form, the CDR3 reads TGCGCCAGCCAACCGGGACAGGGGTCCCGCTACACCTTC. Complete variable domain (other parts from reference TRBV5-1 and TRBJ1-2): KAGVTQTPRYLIKTRGQQVTLSCSPISGHRSVSWYQQTPGQGLQFLFEYFSETQRNKGNFPGRFSGRQFSNSRSEMNVSTLELGDSALYLCASQPGQGSRYTFGSGTRLTVV.

The chain links TRBV9 to TRBJ2-5; D is perhaps TRBD2 (6 bases). Trimming took off 4 bases at V and 4 bases at J, with 11 bases between the two ends. This CDR3 has 13 amino acids. Germline loops: CDR1 SGDLS, CDR2 YYNGEE. CDR3: CASSRDLGETQYF. CDR3 bases: TGTGCCAGCAGCCGGGACTTGGGAGAGACCCAGTACTTC.